This T cell receptor beta chain emerged from a study of post-analysis software for immune sequencing data. General study points: Patients with multiple sclerosis recorded significantly lower normalized Chao1 diversity than controls, the study found. A handful of TRBV segments appeared more often in patients than in controls, and TRBV5-6, TRBV5-1 and TRBV20-1 were among these. Pronounced co-clustering by F measure was evident among identically batched samples.

A few counts support this clonotype. The antigen is undetermined. J was trimmed by 4 bases and V by 3 bases; bases with no gene match: 6. CDR3 length: 15 residues. The germline V gene has CDR1 DFQATT and CDR2 SNEGSKA (reference sequence). Libraries were made from TCR beta cDNA, and they carried unique molecular identifiers. Via MiXCR, TCRdb re-called the PCR reads, giving one row per CDR3 protein. Of fewer than 700,000 distinct CDR3 sequences listed, around 44% are singletons. Sequences were obtained from blood. The TCR comes from a girl aged 5 to 17 with multiple sclerosis. The chain has TRBV20-1 and TRBJ2-3; 11 nucleotides match TRBD2. CDR3 sequence reads: CSASGLAGGPDTQYF. Written as DNA, the CDR3 is TGCAGTGCTAGTGGTCTAGCGGGGGGCCCAGATACGCAGTATTTT.